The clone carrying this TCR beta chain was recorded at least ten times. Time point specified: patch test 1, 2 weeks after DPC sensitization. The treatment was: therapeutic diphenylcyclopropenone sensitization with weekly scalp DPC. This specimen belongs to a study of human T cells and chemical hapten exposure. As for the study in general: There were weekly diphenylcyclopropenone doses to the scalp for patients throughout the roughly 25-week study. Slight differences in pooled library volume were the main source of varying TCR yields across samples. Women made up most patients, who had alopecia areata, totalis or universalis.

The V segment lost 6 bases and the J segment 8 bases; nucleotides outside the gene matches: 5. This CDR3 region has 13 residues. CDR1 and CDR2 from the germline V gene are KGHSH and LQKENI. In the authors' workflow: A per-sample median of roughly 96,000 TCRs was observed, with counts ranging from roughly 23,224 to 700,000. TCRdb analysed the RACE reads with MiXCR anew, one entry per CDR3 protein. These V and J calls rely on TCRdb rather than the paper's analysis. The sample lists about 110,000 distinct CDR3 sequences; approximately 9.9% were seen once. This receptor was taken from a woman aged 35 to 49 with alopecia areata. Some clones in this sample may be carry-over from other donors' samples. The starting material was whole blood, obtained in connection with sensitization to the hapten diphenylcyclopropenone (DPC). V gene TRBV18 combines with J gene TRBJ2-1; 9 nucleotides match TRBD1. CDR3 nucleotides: TGTGCCAGCTCTCCGGGACAGGGTTATGAGCAGTTCTTC. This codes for CASSPGQGYEQFF.